This TCR beta chain was identified during a study of shared clonotypes between healthy human individuals. Looking at the study overall: Plates per donor: three CD4 naive, three CD4 memory, two CD8 naive, one CD8 memory. Overall study results and limits: Sharing across a few donors was seen in 4% to 6.5% of naive CD4 clonotypes.

This CDR3 has 14 amino acids. Germline V gives CDR1 MNHNY, CDR2 SVGAGI (reference sequence). Trimming shortened V by 2 bases and J by 5 bases, and 12 bases separated the two germline ends. With respect to this clone: The antigen is not known.

Genomic DNA belonging to each subset was distributed in equal measure over several immunoSEQ plates. Method: immunoSEQ multiplex PCR; TCRdb's copy keeps in-frame clones and lacks some. Among about 2.3 million clones listed, more than 85% were seen once. CD4+ cells underwent separation, giving CD45RA+ naive and CD45RA-negative memory subsets. The sequence derives from a man younger than 30 in good health. Some clones in this sample may be carry-over from other donors' samples. The rearrangement joins TRBV6-6 to TRBJ1-1; TRBD1 might be the D (5 bases). Sequences were obtained from naive CD4+ T cells from PBMCs. Subset described: CD45RA+ positively selected. For the CDR3, the DNA is TGTGCCAGCAGTTACCGCATCGGGGGGACTGAAGCTTTCTTT. It translates to CASSYRIGGTEAFF.